Following are 4 T cell receptor beta chains from one sample sequenced in a study of shared clonotypes between healthy human individuals (dated by TCRdb to about 2020). The library was produced with the immunoSEQ multiplex PCR assay. TCRdb carries this immuneACCESS record with in-frame sequences only. Its versions omit some clonotypes, under half of them owing to an unresolved V gene in the studies checked, with the rest unexplained. For this sample the table gives millions of clones, of which around nine tenths were detected only once. Of the sample, about 0.13% is held by the ten largest clones. Input material: naive CD4+ T cells sorted from blood. The cell subset or site label, as the study defines it: CD45RA+ positively selected. The receptors shown here come from a man in his late teens or twenties in good health.

Turning to this clone: Compared with germline, one end of the junction differs, possibly owing to a read error. The rearrangement joins TRBV5-4 to TRBJ2-1, with 8 bases aligning to TRBD2. In germline, CDR1 is SGHNT, CDR2 YYREEE (reference sequence). The CDR3 runs 11 residues. CDR3 coding DNA: TGTGCCAGCAGCCCGGGACTAGGGTTGCTCTTC. This codes for CASSPGLGLLF.

Worth noting for this clone: Mismatch with germline at one junction end may stem from a read error. The V and J genes are TRBV11-2 and TRBJ2-1; D assignment may be TRBD1 or TRBD2 (5 bases each). The CDR3 runs 15 residues. Germline-derived CDR1 and CDR2 are SGHAT and FQNNGV. In nucleotides, the CDR3 is TGTGCCAGCAGCCCCGTGGGACGGGCTAGGAATGGGCAGTTCTTC. The encoded protein is CASSPVGRARNGQFF.

The chain is built from TRBV7-3 and TRBJ2-3; D possibly uses TRBD1 or TRBD2 (5 bases each). The length of the CDR3 is 14 residues. V was pared by 5 bases and J by 0 bases, with 9 bases between. Germline CDR1 SGHTA, CDR2 FQGTGA. The CDR3 region is CASSGGTSTDTQYF. The CDR3 nucleotides are TGTGCCAGCAGCGGTGGGACCAGCACAGATACGCAGTATTTT. Filled out from reference TRBV7-3 and TRBJ2-3, the complete variable domain reads GAGVSQTPSNKVTEKGKYVELRCDPISGHTALYWYRQSLGQGPEFLIYFQGTGAADDSGLPNDRFFAVRPEGSVSTLKIQRTERGDSAVYLCASSGGTSTDTQYFGPGTRLTVL.

The V call is TRBV7-9, the J call TRBJ1-4, with 10 positions matching TRBD1. After removal of 4 bases from V and 10 bases from J, the junction contained 3 bases not matched to a gene. This CDR3 has 13 residues. Germline V CDR1 and CDR2: SEHNR, FQNEAQ (reference sequence). The CDR3: CASSSGQGVKLFF. CDR3 in DNA: TGTGCCAGCAGCTCCGGACAGGGGGTAAAACTGTTTTTT.